This is a list of T cell receptor beta chains from one sample in a study of blood T cell repertoires in COVID-19. Data came from immunoSEQ multiplex PCR; TCRdb stores just in-frame clones and leaves some out. This sample carries 200,000 to 250,000 clones, about four fifths of them seen once, and the ten largest clones take approximately 2%. The sample was peripheral blood. The source is a man aged 25-45 years who had recovered from COVID-19. Both conserved end residues are part of each CDR3. Fields, in order: V gene, D gene, clone size, J gene, CDR3 DNA, CDR3 protein. The D gene is left open where the match is weak. Clone size is shown for a subset of rows, as once, few, many or a class of expanded clone.

v_call: TRBV7-2; d_call: -; clone_size: -; j_call: TRBJ2-5; cdr3_nt: TGTGCCAGCAGCAGGAGTCGGACCCAGTACTTC; cdr3_aa: CASSRSRTQYF
v_call: TRBV7-6; d_call: -; clone_size: few; j_call: TRBJ1-2; cdr3_nt: TGTGCCAGCAGCCCAGGACAGTACCAGGAGGGCTACACCTTC; cdr3_aa: CASSPGQYQEGYTF
v_call: TRBV3-1/TRBV3-2; d_call: TRBD1; clone_size: few; j_call: TRBJ1-5; cdr3_nt: TGTGCCAGCAGCCAACGACAGGGAAATCAGCCCCAGCATTTT; cdr3_aa: CASSQRQGNQPQHF
v_call: TRBV7-6; d_call: -; clone_size: -; j_call: TRBJ1-1; cdr3_nt: TGTGCCAGCAGCCGGGGAATCAGCACTGAAGCTTTCTTT; cdr3_aa: CASSRGISTEAFF
v_call: TRBV11-2; d_call: -; clone_size: few; j_call: TRBJ1-1; cdr3_nt: TGTGCCAGCAGCTTAGTAGTAGGAGGTGTCACTGAAGCTTTCTTT; cdr3_aa: CASSLVVGGVTEAFF
v_call: TRBV3-1/TRBV3-2; d_call: TRBD2; clone_size: many; j_call: TRBJ2-2; cdr3_nt: TGTGCCAGCAGCCCAGGGACTAGCGACACCGGGGAGCTGTTTTTT; cdr3_aa: CASSPGTSDTGELFF
v_call: TRBV5-1; d_call: TRBD2; clone_size: -; j_call: TRBJ2-7; cdr3_nt: TGCGCCAGCAGCTTCGGGCTAGCGGGGGTTTCCGTCTCCTACGAGCAGTACTTC; cdr3_aa: CASSFGLAGVSVSYEQYF
v_call: TRBV19; d_call: -; clone_size: once; j_call: TRBJ2-5; cdr3_nt: TGTGCCAGTAGTATAACTGCGGGAAAGGGCGAGACCCAGTACTTC; cdr3_aa: CASSITAGKGETQYF
v_call: TRBV5-4; d_call: -; clone_size: -; j_call: TRBJ1-1; cdr3_nt: TGTGCCAGCAGCTACTACAGGGTGCAGGGCGTTGAAGCTTTCTTT; cdr3_aa: CASSYYRVQGVEAFF
v_call: TRBV10-3; d_call: -; clone_size: -; j_call: TRBJ1-6; cdr3_nt: TGTGCCATCACCGGAGAGGGCTCACCCCTCCACTTT; cdr3_aa: CAITGEGSPLHF
v_call: TRBV6-4; d_call: TRBD1; clone_size: -; j_call: TRBJ1-2; cdr3_nt: TGTGCCAGCCCCACGGGGACAGGGGTATGCTACACCTTC; cdr3_aa: CASPTGTGVCYTF
v_call: TRBV7-9; d_call: -; clone_size: few; j_call: TRBJ2-1; cdr3_nt: TGTGCCAGCAGCCGCCTAATTGAGCAGTTCTTC; cdr3_aa: CASSRLIEQFF
v_call: TRBV9; d_call: TRBD2; clone_size: -; j_call: TRBJ2-3; cdr3_nt: TGTGCCAGCAGCGGACTAGCGGGCGGTTCAGATACGCAGTATTTT; cdr3_aa: CASSGLAGGSDTQYF
v_call: TRBV9; d_call: -; clone_size: -; j_call: TRBJ1-4; cdr3_nt: TGTGCCAGCAGCGGACTAGAGGAAAAACTGTTTTTT; cdr3_aa: CASSGLEEKLFF
v_call: TRBV5-6; d_call: TRBD1; clone_size: once; j_call: TRBJ1-2; cdr3_nt: TGTGCCAGCAGCTTCAGGACAGGGGGCAACTATGGCTACACCTTC; cdr3_aa: CASSFRTGGNYGYTF
v_call: TRBV5-1; d_call: -; clone_size: -; j_call: TRBJ1-1; cdr3_nt: TGCGCCAGCAGCTACGGACAGAGCTTTTACGAAGCTTTCTTT; cdr3_aa: CASSYGQSFYEAFF
v_call: TRBV2; d_call: -; clone_size: -; j_call: TRBJ2-2; cdr3_nt: TGTGCCAGCAGTGAGGTAACGCGAGGCACCGGGGAGCTGTTTTTT; cdr3_aa: CASSEVTRGTGELFF
v_call: TRBV2; d_call: -; clone_size: -; j_call: TRBJ2-7; cdr3_nt: TGTGCCAGCATCCCTCGTGGGACTGCATCCTACGAGCAGTACTTC; cdr3_aa: CASIPRGTASYEQYF
v_call: TRBV6-1; d_call: -; clone_size: once; j_call: TRBJ1-2; cdr3_nt: TGTGCCAGCAGTGCAAAACAGGGATTAGCTAACTATGGCTACACCTTC; cdr3_aa: CASSAKQGLANYGYTF
v_call: TRBV6-6; d_call: TRBD1; clone_size: -; j_call: TRBJ2-5; cdr3_nt: TGTGCCAGCCAGGGGGCGAGGGAGACCCAGTACTTC; cdr3_aa: CASQGARETQYF
v_call: TRBV10-3; d_call: TRBD1; clone_size: -; j_call: TRBJ2-5; cdr3_nt: TGTGCCATCAGGGGACAGGGGGCTGTAGAGACCCAGTACTTC; cdr3_aa: CAIRGQGAVETQYF
v_call: TRBV2; d_call: TRBD1; clone_size: -; j_call: TRBJ1-1; cdr3_nt: TGTGCCAGCAGTTCGGACTCCGGGACAGGGAAAGCTTTCTTT; cdr3_aa: CASSSDSGTGKAFF
v_call: TRBV9; d_call: -; clone_size: once; j_call: TRBJ2-1; cdr3_nt: TGTGCCAGCAGCCTGGGGGCGAATCGTGACAATGAGCAGTTCTTC; cdr3_aa: CASSLGANRDNEQFF
v_call: TRBV12-5; d_call: TRBD1; clone_size: -; j_call: TRBJ2-1; cdr3_nt: TGTGCTAGTGGATCGAACAGGGGAGCGGCATACAATGAGCAGTTCTTC; cdr3_aa: CASGSNRGAAYNEQFF
v_call: TRBV10-3; d_call: -; clone_size: -; j_call: TRBJ2-5; cdr3_nt: TGTGCCATCAGTGAGTTGAAACAGGTCCAAGAGACCCAGTACTTC; cdr3_aa: CAISELKQVQETQYF
v_call: TRBV20-1; d_call: TRBD1; clone_size: -; j_call: TRBJ1-1; cdr3_nt: TGCAGTGCTAGAGGGGACAGGGAACTTTTCTTT; cdr3_aa: CSARGDRELFF
v_call: TRBV5-1; d_call: -; clone_size: -; j_call: TRBJ2-2; cdr3_nt: TGCGCCAGCAGCTCCGGCCCCGAGGGCCGGGAGCTGTTTTTT; cdr3_aa: CASSSGPEGRELFF
v_call: TRBV2; d_call: TRBD1; clone_size: many; j_call: TRBJ1-2; cdr3_nt: TGTGCCAGCAAAAAGGGGGCGCATGGCTACACCTTC; cdr3_aa: CASKKGAHGYTF
v_call: TRBV2; d_call: TRBD1; clone_size: -; j_call: TRBJ2-3; cdr3_nt: TGTGCCAGCAGTTGGGACAGGGATACGCTTAGCACAGATACGCAGTATTTT; cdr3_aa: CASSWDRDTLSTDTQYF
v_call: TRBV7-9; d_call: TRBD1; clone_size: -; j_call: TRBJ1-3; cdr3_nt: TGTGCCAGTAGACAGGGTGGAAACACCATATATTTT; cdr3_aa: CASRQGGNTIYF
v_call: TRBV3-1/TRBV3-2; d_call: -; clone_size: once; j_call: TRBJ1-4; cdr3_nt: TGTGCCAGCAGCCAAGACCAAGGTTTCTCAGGGCTGGGTGAAAAACTGTTTTTT; cdr3_aa: CASSQDQGFSGLGEKLFF
v_call: TRBV19; d_call: -; clone_size: -; j_call: TRBJ1-5; cdr3_nt: TGTGCCAGTAGTATAGGGGCCAGCTATAGCAATCAGCCCCAGCATTTT; cdr3_aa: CASSIGASYSNQPQHF
v_call: TRBV6-5; d_call: -; clone_size: -; j_call: TRBJ1-1; cdr3_nt: TGTGCCAGCAGACCAAGGGGGGGCACTGAAGCTTTCTTT; cdr3_aa: CASRPRGGTEAFF
v_call: TRBV7-2; d_call: -; clone_size: -; j_call: TRBJ1-1; cdr3_nt: TGTGCCAGCAGCCCGGGACCCGGGAGGTTCACTGAAGCTTTCTTT; cdr3_aa: CASSPGPGRFTEAFF
v_call: TRBV7-9; d_call: TRBD1; clone_size: -; j_call: TRBJ2-6; cdr3_nt: TGTGCCAGCAGCTTACGGGGGACAGGGCCCTCTGGGGCCAACGTCCTGACTTTC; cdr3_aa: CASSLRGTGPSGANVLTF
v_call: TRBV15; d_call: TRBD1; clone_size: -; j_call: TRBJ1-4; cdr3_nt: TGTGCCACCAGCAGAGCGGGACAGGCGGTTGAAAAACTGTTTTTT; cdr3_aa: CATSRAGQAVEKLFF
v_call: TRBV7-8; d_call: -; clone_size: -; j_call: TRBJ2-3; cdr3_nt: TGTGCCAGCAGCCCGAGCCGTTCTAGCCATGGAGATACGCAGTATTTT; cdr3_aa: CASSPSRSSHGDTQYF
v_call: TRBV2; d_call: -; clone_size: few; j_call: TRBJ2-4; cdr3_nt: TGTGCCAGCATGTCTGGGCGTGGGGCCAAAAACATTCAGTACTTC; cdr3_aa: CASMSGRGAKNIQYF
v_call: TRBV9; d_call: TRBD1; clone_size: -; j_call: TRBJ1-3; cdr3_nt: TGTGCCAGCAGCGTTGGACAGGGAGGAAACACCATATATTTT; cdr3_aa: CASSVGQGGNTIYF
v_call: TRBV14; d_call: -; clone_size: -; j_call: TRBJ2-1; cdr3_nt: TGTGCCAGCAGCCAAGGAGGAGTTGACAATGAGCAGTTCTTC; cdr3_aa: CASSQGGVDNEQFF
v_call: TRBV7-2; d_call: -; clone_size: -; j_call: TRBJ2-2; cdr3_nt: TGTGCCAGCAGCTTAGGGGTGCGTGGGGGCCCCACCGGGGAGCTGTTTTTT; cdr3_aa: CASSLGVRGGPTGELFF
v_call: TRBV2; d_call: -; clone_size: -; j_call: TRBJ2-5; cdr3_nt: TGTGCCAGCAAAATCGGAGGTACGAAGAGGGAGACCCAGTACTTC; cdr3_aa: CASKIGGTKRETQYF
v_call: TRBV12-5; d_call: -; clone_size: -; j_call: TRBJ2-3; cdr3_nt: TGTGCTAGTGGTGCAATAGCGAGCACAGATACGCAGTATTTT; cdr3_aa: CASGAIASTDTQYF
v_call: TRBV7-3; d_call: TRBD1; clone_size: -; j_call: TRBJ2-1; cdr3_nt: TGTGCCAGCAGCTTAGGTCAGGGGGCAAATGAGCAGTTCTTC; cdr3_aa: CASSLGQGANEQFF
v_call: TRBV6-5; d_call: TRBD1; clone_size: -; j_call: TRBJ2-3; cdr3_nt: TGTGCCAGCAGTACACGGACAGGGGTGGCAGATACGCAGTATTTT; cdr3_aa: CASSTRTGVADTQYF
v_call: TRBV5-4; d_call: -; clone_size: -; j_call: TRBJ2-3; cdr3_nt: TGTGCCAGCAGCTTGGCAGGGGCCGATACGCAGTATTTT; cdr3_aa: CASSLAGADTQYF
v_call: TRBV4-1; d_call: TRBD1; clone_size: -; j_call: TRBJ1-2; cdr3_nt: TGCGCCAGCAGCCAAGATCCAATGGAGGGGGCTATCTATGGCTACACCTTC; cdr3_aa: CASSQDPMEGAIYGYTF
v_call: TRBV7-8; d_call: -; clone_size: -; j_call: TRBJ2-3; cdr3_nt: TGTGCCAGCAGCTTAGTGGAGGGGCGCACAGATACGCAGTATTTT; cdr3_aa: CASSLVEGRTDTQYF
v_call: TRBV5-8; d_call: -; clone_size: once; j_call: TRBJ1-1; cdr3_nt: TGTGCCAGCAGGCCAAGAGCGCTCTTGACCACTGAAGCTTTCTTT; cdr3_aa: CASRPRALLTTEAFF
v_call: TRBV28; d_call: TRBD1; clone_size: -; j_call: TRBJ1-2; cdr3_nt: TGTGCCAGCAGTTCCCTGGGACAGGGGGATGGCTACACCTTC; cdr3_aa: CASSSLGQGDGYTF
v_call: TRBV4-1; d_call: TRBD2; clone_size: few; j_call: TRBJ2-1; cdr3_nt: TGCGCCAGCAGCGAACTAGCGGGGCTGGTAAGTGAGCAGTTCTTC; cdr3_aa: CASSELAGLVSEQFF
v_call: TRBV3-1/TRBV3-2; d_call: -; clone_size: many; j_call: TRBJ2-1; cdr3_nt: TGTGCCAGCAGCCAAGTTAGGGGGGGGTACAATGAGCAGTTCTTC; cdr3_aa: CASSQVRGGYNEQFF
v_call: TRBV7-9; d_call: -; clone_size: -; j_call: TRBJ1-2; cdr3_nt: TGTGCCAGCAGCTCCTCAGGGGAAATGCCTTATGGCTACACCTTC; cdr3_aa: CASSSSGEMPYGYTF
v_call: TRBV6-5; d_call: TRBD1; clone_size: -; j_call: TRBJ2-5; cdr3_nt: TGTGCCAGCAGCACCACCGGGACAGTAAGCGAGACCCAGTACTTC; cdr3_aa: CASSTTGTVSETQYF
v_call: TRBV11-2; d_call: TRBD1; clone_size: -; j_call: TRBJ1-4; cdr3_nt: TGTGCCAGCAGCTTAGGCCAACAGGGGGTGGATGAAAAACTGTTTTTT; cdr3_aa: CASSLGQQGVDEKLFF
v_call: TRBV3-1/TRBV3-2; d_call: -; clone_size: -; j_call: TRBJ1-5; cdr3_nt: TGTGCCAGCAGCCAAGATGCCACTGGCAATCAGCCCCAGCATTTT; cdr3_aa: CASSQDATGNQPQHF
v_call: TRBV4-2; d_call: -; clone_size: few; j_call: TRBJ1-3; cdr3_nt: TGTGCCAGCAGTATGGGAGGTGGAAACACCATATATTTT; cdr3_aa: CASSMGGGNTIYF